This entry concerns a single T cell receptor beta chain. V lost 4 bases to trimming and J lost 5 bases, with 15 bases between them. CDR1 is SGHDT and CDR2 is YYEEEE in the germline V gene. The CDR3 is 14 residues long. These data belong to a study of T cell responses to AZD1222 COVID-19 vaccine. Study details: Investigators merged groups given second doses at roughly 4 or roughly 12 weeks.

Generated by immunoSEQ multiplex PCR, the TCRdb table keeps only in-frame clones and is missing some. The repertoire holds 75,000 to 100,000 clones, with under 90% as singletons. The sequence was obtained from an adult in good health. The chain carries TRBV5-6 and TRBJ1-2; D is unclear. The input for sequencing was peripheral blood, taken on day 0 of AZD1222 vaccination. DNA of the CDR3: TGTGCCAGCAGCCTAGGACTCCTTGATTATGGCTACACCTTC. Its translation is CASSLGLLDYGYTF.